This T cell receptor (beta chain) was recovered during a study of T cell responses to AZD1222 COVID-19 vaccine (dated by TCRdb to the early 2020s). About the full investigation: TCR sequencing covered 233 trial participants: 200 to 220 given two doses of AZD1222 and some 25 given two doses of MenACWY control vaccine. Trial participants were enrolled by age into subgroups of 18-55, 56-69 and 70-plus years, and about 150, 27 and 61 TCR-sequenced participants, respectively, were included in these subgroups. Results the study describes overall, beyond this receptor: After two AZD1222 doses, both the breadth and the depth of spike-specific TCRs were significantly higher than at day 0 and than in MenACWY recipients. Conclusions about previously exposed vaccinees are limited because only five to seven AZD1222 recipients were SARS-CoV-2 seropositive at baseline. Reportedly, close to half of the unique spike-specific TCRs recognized epitopes lying outside the regions that are mutated in the B.1.351 and B.1.1.7 variants. No day 14 peak-response samples were available, so repertoires were characterized only after the peak T cell response. The whole spike protein was spanned by vaccine-associated CD4 TCRs, and dominant responses were seen in regions 160-218 and 743-854. Most participants were white British and females outnumbered males, and the authors suggested that clonal diversity may have been underestimated. In the small 56-69-year group, the increase in depth fell short of significance, most likely because of low power.

The CDR1 and CDR2 encoded by the germline V gene (reference sequence) are SGHNT and YYREEE. Taken from cysteine to phenylalanine, the CDR3 has 15 residues. The retained sequence is limited to the CDR3, 45 bases, with the frame set at the first base. Relative to germline, V is missing 3 bases and J is missing 2 bases, with 6 bases of the junction outside any gene match. Per the publication, the time point label means: about 28 days (+/-7) after the second vaccine dose. AZD1222 recipients whose second dose came at about 4 weeks and those whose second dose came at about 12 weeks were combined into one group, since spike-specific TCR depth and breadth did not differ between the two schedules. The vaccinee samples were drawn from two UK trials, COV001 and COV002, one of which was a single-blind randomized controlled phase 2/3 trial testing AZD1222 (ChAdOx1 nCoV-19) in healthy adults. Trial participant PBMC samples were collected at day 0 and day 28 after the second dose for TCRbeta chain sequencing.

A remark on this clone: The specificity of this receptor is unknown. The record has no base qualities; no much larger clone is one base away.

The CDR3 regions of human TCRbeta chains were subjected to immunosequencing. On the authors' methods: TCRs in the repertoires were compared against a reference library of SARS-CoV-2-specific TCRs that had been generated with the MIRA antigen-specificity platform. Breadth meant the fraction of unique TCRs that were SARS-CoV-2-associated, whereas depth meant the fraction of total T cells that were SARS-CoV-2-associated. Using the MIRA data, every spike-specific TCR was mapped to the spike region that the TCR reacted to and assigned to either a CD4 or a CD8 class. Log10-transformed breadth and depth values were compared by one-way ANOVA with Sidak's multiple comparisons tests. Entries here come from immuneACCESS through TCRdb and include only in-frame sequences with V and J called. Some clones fail to appear in such tables; in the studies checked, an unresolved V gene covers under half of the shortfall, and the cause of the remainder is unknown. Clonal size and the V and J genes are those of that table, whereas D and trimming came from the DNA. In all, the sample holds fewer than 110,000 clones, and approximately 92% of those were seen once. Of the sample, under 10% is held by the ten largest clones.

The chain is encoded by TRBV5-4 joined to TRBJ2-7; 9 central bases correspond to TRBD2. The receptor comes from an adult who received the AZD1222 COVID-19 vaccine. The input for sequencing was peripheral blood, taken 28 days after the second AZD1222 dose. This receptor carries the CDR3 CASSWASGAAYEQYF. The DNA reads TGTGCCAGCAGCTGGGCTAGCGGGGCCGCCTACGAGCAGTACTTC.